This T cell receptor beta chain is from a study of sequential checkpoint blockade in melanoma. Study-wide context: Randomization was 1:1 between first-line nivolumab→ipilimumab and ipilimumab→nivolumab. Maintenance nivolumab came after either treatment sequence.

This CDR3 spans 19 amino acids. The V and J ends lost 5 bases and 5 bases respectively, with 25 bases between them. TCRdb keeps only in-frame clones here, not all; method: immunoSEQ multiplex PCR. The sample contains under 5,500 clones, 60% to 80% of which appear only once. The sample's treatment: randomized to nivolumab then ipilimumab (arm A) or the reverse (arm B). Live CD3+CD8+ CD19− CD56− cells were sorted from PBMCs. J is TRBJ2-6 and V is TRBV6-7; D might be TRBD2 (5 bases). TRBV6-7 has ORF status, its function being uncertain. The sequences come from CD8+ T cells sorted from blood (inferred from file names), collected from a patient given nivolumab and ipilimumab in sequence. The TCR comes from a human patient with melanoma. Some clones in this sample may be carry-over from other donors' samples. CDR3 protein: CASSAGPRYLQSRANVLTF. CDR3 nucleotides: TGTGCCAGCAGTGCGGGTCCGCGGTATTTACAAAGTCGGGCCAACGTCCTGACTTTC.